These T cell receptor beta chains were read from a single sample in a study of T-cell memory formation after mild COVID-19. Each CDR3 protein gets one entry after TCRdb re-called the 5' RACE reads with MiXCR. The profile covers about 110,000 distinct CDR3 sequences, with about 20% appearing a single time and approximately 40% taken by the ten largest. Sequencing used PBMCs or a T cell subset sorted from them (not recorded which). Receptors originate from a man aged 18 to 35 who had mild COVID-19 (a few samples of this study predate the infection). Cell type and time point are not known. Both conserved end residues are part of each CDR3. D genes are given only for firm matches. Size is stated for part of the rows, as once, few or many counts, or as a class when the clone is expanded.

d_call cdr3_length clone_size j_call v_call cdr3_aa cdr3_nt
- 12 - TRBJ2-4 TRBV19 CASSSLADIQYF TGTGCCAGTAGTAGTTTGGCAGACATTCAGTACTTC
TRBD1 16 few TRBJ2-1 TRBV5-6 CASSWGTGGSYNEQFF TGTGCCAGCAGCTGGGGGACAGGGGGATCCTACAATGAGCAGTTCTTC
- 14 - TRBJ1-1 TRBV7-9 CASSLGAENTEAFF TGTGCCAGCAGCTTAGGGGCGGAGAACACTGAAGCTTTCTTT
- 11 - TRBJ2-2 TRBV29-1 CSARGDGELFF TGCAGCGCCAGGGGCGACGGGGAGCTGTTTTTT
TRBD1 13 - TRBJ1-2 TRBV29-1 CSVGTGDNYGYTF TGCAGCGTGGGGACAGGCGACAACTATGGCTACACCTTC
- 13 many TRBJ2-1 TRBV29-1 CSAWGQGGNEQFF TGCAGCGCCTGGGGGCAAGGGGGCAATGAGCAGTTCTTC
- 14 - TRBJ2-1 TRBV12-3/TRBV12-4 CASSLIGVYNEQFF TGTGCCAGCAGTTTAATAGGGGTTTACAATGAGCAGTTCTTC
- 15 few TRBJ2-2 TRBV12-3/TRBV12-4 CASSHRDLNTGELFF TGTGCCAGCAGTCACCGGGACCTTAACACCGGGGAGCTGTTTTTT
- 13 - TRBJ1-5 TRBV7-9 CASSRGQNQPQHF TGTGCCAGCAGCCGGGGACAAAATCAGCCCCAGCATTTT
TRBD1 13 few TRBJ2-3 TRBV7-6 CASSYGQGDTQYF TGTGCCAGCAGCTACGGACAGGGCGATACGCAGTATTTT
TRBD2 16 few TRBJ2-5 TRBV5-6 CASSLDLAGGYETQYF TGTGCCAGCAGCTTGGATCTAGCGGGGGGTTATGAGACCCAGTACTTC
TRBD1 17 few TRBJ1-5 TRBV4-1 CASSTSRTGYSNQPQHF TGCGCCAGCAGCACGTCTAGGACAGGGTATAGCAATCAGCCCCAGCATTTT
- 18 few TRBJ2-3 TRBV5-6 CASSFEAHGVSFTDTQYF TGTGCCAGCAGCTTCGAGGCCCACGGAGTCAGTTTCACAGATACGCAGTATTTT
- 18 few TRBJ2-7 TRBV4-1 CASSQEALGAMGTYEQYF TGCGCCAGCAGCCAAGAGGCGTTAGGAGCAATGGGAACCTACGAGCAGTACTTC
- 16 few TRBJ2-7 TRBV7-4 CASSFGVFDGPYEQYF TGTGCCAGCAGCTTCGGGGTTTTCGACGGGCCCTACGAGCAGTACTTC
- 14 - TRBJ2-5 TRBV7-9 CASSSGRFQETQYF TGTGCCAGCAGCTCGGGACGGTTCCAAGAGACCCAGTACTTC
TRBD2 14 few TRBJ2-1 TRBV2 CASSGGRVRDEQFF TGTGCCAGCAGTGGTGGGAGGGTCCGGGATGAGCAGTTCTTC
- 16 - TRBJ2-7 TRBV7-2 CASSPQVGTNAYEQYF TGTGCCAGCAGCCCGCAGGTGGGGACAAATGCTTACGAGCAGTACTTC
- 15 few TRBJ2-1 TRBV7-8 CASSLVKLSYNEQFF TGTGCCAGCAGCTTAGTAAAGCTGTCTTACAATGAGCAGTTCTTC
TRBD2 15 few TRBJ2-3 TRBV7-9 CASSFGLVRLDTQYF TGTGCCAGCAGCTTCGGACTAGTCAGGTTAGATACGCAGTATTTT
- 13 - TRBJ2-5 TRBV20-1 CSARDIGGETQYF TGCAGTGCTAGAGATATAGGCGGTGAGACCCAGTACTTC
TRBD2 15 - TRBJ2-3 TRBV24-1 CATSVLAGASDTQYF TGTGCCACCAGTGTGTTAGCGGGGGCTTCAGATACGCAGTATTTT
- 14 - TRBJ2-5 TRBV6-5 CASSARQIQETQYF TGTGCCAGCAGTGCCCGACAGATCCAAGAGACCCAGTACTTC
- 14 - TRBJ1-6 TRBV6-2/TRBV6-3 CASGPGYGGSPLHF TGTGCCAGCGGTCCGGGCTATGGGGGGTCACCCCTCCACTTT
- 10 - TRBJ2-1 TRBV20-1 CSARGATQFF TGCAGTGCTAGGGGGGCTACACAGTTCTTC
- 13 few TRBJ2-3 TRBV20-1 CSARDPRADTQYF TGCAGTGCTAGAGATCCTAGGGCGGATACGCAGTATTTT
- 15 few TRBJ1-5 TRBV4-1 CASSPRLASGEPQHF TGCGCCAGCAGCCCCCGGCTGGCCTCTGGGGAGCCCCAGCATTTT
- 14 - TRBJ1-2 TRBV7-9 CASSRRTVNYGYTF TGTGCCAGCAGCCGACGGACGGTAAACTATGGCTACACCTTC
TRBD1 15 - TRBJ2-2 TRBV7-9 CASSPTGGNTGELFF TGTGCCAGCAGCCCAACAGGGGGAAACACCGGGGAGCTGTTTTTT
- 15 - TRBJ1-5 TRBV5-5 CASSFYREFNQPQHF TGTGCCAGCAGCTTTTACAGGGAATTCAATCAGCCCCAGCATTTT
TRBD2 12 - TRBJ2-1 TRBV9 CASSATSREQFF TGTGCCAGCAGCGCGACTAGCCGGGAGCAGTTCTTC
- 16 few TRBJ1-1 TRBV9 CASSPGRGEADTEAFF TGTGCCAGCAGCCCCGGCCGGGGGGAGGCGGACACTGAAGCTTTCTTT
TRBD1 15 - TRBJ2-1 TRBV24-1 CATSKTGGRNNEQFF TGTGCCACCAGTAAAACAGGGGGCAGGAACAATGAGCAGTTCTTC
TRBD2 16 once TRBJ2-1 TRBV5-1 CASSSPTSGVGNEQFF TGCGCCAGCAGCTCGCCTACTAGCGGGGTGGGCAATGAGCAGTTCTTC
- 17 few TRBJ2-2 TRBV12-3/TRBV12-4 CASSFVGGHANTGELFF TGTGCCAGCAGTTTTGTAGGGGGGCATGCGAACACCGGGGAGCTGTTTTTT
TRBD2 13 few TRBJ2-3 TRBV29-1 CSVPLADTDTQYF TGCAGCGTTCCACTAGCGGACACAGATACGCAGTATTTT
- 12 many TRBJ2-1 TRBV2 CASGGIGNEQFF TGTGCCAGCGGGGGTATTGGGAATGAGCAGTTCTTC
- 17 medium-sized TRBJ2-3 TRBV4-3 CASSQDWSTGSTDTQYF TGCGCCAGCAGCCAAGATTGGTCGACAGGCAGCACAGATACGCAGTATTTT
- 18 few TRBJ2-4 TRBV11-2 CASSLGAMGSLAKNIQYF TGTGCCAGCAGCTTAGGGGCTATGGGGTCGCTAGCCAAAAACATTCAGTACTTC
TRBD2 16 - TRBJ2-1 TRBV5-6 CASSLPGGGLNNEQFF TGTGCCAGCAGCCTCCCCGGGGGGGGCCTAAACAATGAGCAGTTCTTC
- 19 few TRBJ2-4 TRBV5-1 CASSLKEIWPFLAKNIQYF TGCGCCAGCAGCTTGAAAGAGATTTGGCCCTTCCTTGCCAAAAACATTCAGTACTTC
- 16 - TRBJ2-1 TRBV12-3/TRBV12-4 CASSLRVLATRNEQFF TGTGCCAGCAGTTTACGCGTTCTGGCTACCCGGAATGAGCAGTTCTTC
- 12 - TRBJ2-7 TRBV14 CASSQASYEQYF TGTGCCAGCAGCCAAGCCAGCTACGAGCAGTACTTC
TRBD1 15 few TRBJ2-3 TRBV5-1 CASSFLGTGYDTQYF TGCGCCAGCAGCTTCCTCGGGACAGGGTACGATACGCAGTATTTT
- 16 few TRBJ1-2 TRBV6-5 CASSYSIQPHGYGYTF TGTGCCAGCAGTTACTCGATACAGCCTCACGGCTATGGCTACACCTTC
- 14 few TRBJ2-3 TRBV9 CASTMWGGTDTQYF TGTGCCAGCACGATGTGGGGGGGCACAGATACGCAGTATTTT
- 13 many TRBJ2-3 TRBV10-3 CATLGASTDTQYF TGTGCCACCCTCGGGGCTAGCACAGATACGCAGTATTTT
TRBD1 14 few TRBJ2-1 TRBV7-3 CASSLSYRGDEQFF TGTGCCAGCAGCTTAAGCTACAGGGGGGATGAGCAGTTCTTC
TRBD1 16 - TRBJ1-5 TRBV7-2 CASSLSPGQGDQPQHF TGTGCCAGCAGCTTATCGCCGGGACAGGGTGATCAGCCCCAGCATTTT
- 16 - TRBJ2-1 TRBV9 CASSPRGQGTFNEQFF TGTGCCAGCAGCCCTCGGGGGCAGGGAACTTTCAATGAGCAGTTCTTC
- 13 few TRBJ1-6 TRBV4-2 CASSQENNSPLHF TGTGCCAGCAGCCAAGAGAATAATTCACCCCTCCACTTT
TRBD2 15 once TRBJ2-1 TRBV12-3/TRBV12-4 CASTLGTSGLNEQFF TGTGCCAGCACCCTAGGGACTAGCGGGTTGAATGAGCAGTTCTTC
- 15 few TRBJ2-5 TRBV12-3/TRBV12-4 CASSSPLGGEETQYF TGTGCCAGCAGTTCCCCTCTAGGTGGGGAAGAGACCCAGTACTTC
TRBD2 15 - TRBJ2-1 TRBV6-5 CASSKSGGAYNEQFF TGTGCCAGCAGTAAATCCGGGGGGGCCTACAATGAGCAGTTCTTC
- 14 - TRBJ1-1 TRBV28 CASSFLRGSSEAFF TGTGCCAGCAGTTTTCTACGGGGTAGTAGTGAAGCTTTCTTT
- 14 - TRBJ2-5 TRBV5-1 CASSLAVQGETQYF TGCGCCAGCAGCTTGGCGGTCCAGGGAGAGACCCAGTACTTC
TRBD2 15 - TRBJ2-1 TRBV30 CAWSPLGGGLNEQFF TGTGCCTGGAGTCCCCTCGGGGGGGGGCTTAATGAGCAGTTCTTC
- 13 few TRBJ2-3 TRBV7-2 CASSPKTPKTQYF TGTGCCAGCAGCCCAAAGACCCCCAAGACGCAGTATTTT
- 13 - TRBJ2-7 TRBV27 CASSPIDRYEQYF TGTGCCAGCAGTCCAATAGACAGGTACGAGCAGTACTTC